The sequence of this TCR beta chain was determined in a study of T-cell memory formation after mild COVID-19 (dated by TCRdb to about 2021). Background on the whole study: TCR sequence clusters from the two donors were found to be largely donor specific. Two young, previously healthy adult volunteers made up the cohort, one male and one female. T-cell clones expanding and contracting after mild COVID-19 in two donors were tracked by longitudinal TCRalpha and TCRbeta repertoire sequencing.

Summary of the overall study and its limitations: SARS-CoV-2 specificity was not confirmed for the second-wave clones peaking on day 37. Contracting CD4+ clones were located mainly in the CM and EM memory subsets, whereas CD8+ clones were found to be enriched in EMRA. Only two mild cases were covered in the study, and larger cohorts including severe cases with pre-infection samples were considered necessary. The detection of some responding clones in pre-infection memory suggests that pre-existing cross-reactive memory T cells joined the SARS-CoV-2 response. From day 15 to 85, contracting clones showed balanced CD4/CD8 phenotypes, whereas a second wave of clones that expanded from day 15 to 37 leaned towards CD4+.

For sequencing, an Illumina NovaSeq 6000 was employed. TCRalpha and TCRbeta cDNA libraries were constructed by 5'RACE with constant-segment primers, with sample barcodes and unique molecular identifiers being introduced. RNA was extracted from every sample with Trizol reagent. Library amplification was performed in two PCR steps, and a second sample barcode and Illumina TruSeq adapters were introduced in the second step. The libraries were sequenced on an Illumina NovaSeq using 2 x 150 bp paired-end reads. The authors' pipeline ran thus. Reads were demultiplexed and collapsed into UMI-guided consensus sequences with migec v1.2.7. Using mixcr v2.1.11, the UMI consensuses were aligned to TRA and TRB V and J templates and assembled into clonotypes. Clonotypes were classified as expanded or contracted when called significant by both edgeR and NoisET, with noise models trained on biological replicates. For edgeR calls, the cutoffs were a false discovery rate-adjusted p below 0.01 and a log2 fold-change threshold of 1. As an exploratory analysis of dynamics, max-normalized trajectories of the 1000 most abundant clonotypes were examined with PCA combined with hierarchical clustering. Separately sequenced CD4+ and CD8+ repertoires were used to assign a CD4 or CD8 phenotype to each responding clone. TCRdb trimmed the raw reads at Q25, called clones with MiXCR and kept productive beta chains. CDR3 protein sequences are deduplicated, and each keeps its most common genes and DNA. These V and J calls derive from TCRdb rather than the authors' analysis. The sample table contains roughly 300,000 distinct CDR3 sequences; only one count was recorded for around 8% of them. The leading ten clones occupy roughly 23% of the sample.

PBMCs were isolated by Ficoll-Paque density gradient centrifugation. According to the germline V gene, CDR1 reads MGHRA and CDR2 reads YSYEKL. Trimming takes 2 bases off V and 3 bases off J; junction bases not matched to a gene: 9. The cysteine opens and the phenylalanine closes a CDR3 of 17 amino acids. The sequence is cut down to CDR3 DNA, 51 bases in frame from base 1. This clonotype was found a few times. The antigen this receptor binds is unknown. No base quality information exists; no much larger clone differs at one position. The chain was built from TRBV4-1 and TRBJ2-3, with 9 central nucleotides matching TRBD2. The receptor was isolated from a man between 18 and 29 years old who had mild COVID-19 (a few samples of this study predate the infection). The sample titles of this study are shuffled in the database, so cell type and time point are left out; the donor was told from shared clones. Input material: PBMCs or a T cell subset sorted from them (not recorded which). The CDR3 sequence is CASSQNPSSGATDTQYF. The sequenced DNA is TGCGCCAGCAGCCAAAACCCGTCTAGCGGGGCAACAGATACGCAGTATTTT.